This T cell receptor beta chain derives from a study of blood T cell repertoires in COVID-19. The wider study: In each case, the material was cDNA or gDNA derived from T cells, B-cell-depleted T cells, or PBMCs.

Per the study methods: Amplification from reference gene primers served as the basis for estimated nucleated cell counts. Sequencing used immunoSEQ multiplex PCR; TCRdb keeps in-frame clones, though not all of them. Clonal size and the V and J genes are those of that table, whereas D and trimming came from the DNA. The sample carries some 170,000 clones, about 80% recorded once. The V segment lost 5 bases and the J segment 5 bases; nucleotides outside the gene matches: 9. The CDR3 totals 15 residues. Germline V lookup: CDR1 LNHDA, CDR2 SQIVND (reference sequence). This clonotype originated in a woman between 65 and 79 years old with acute or convalescent COVID-19. The material sequenced was peripheral blood. V and J are TRBV19 and TRBJ1-2; 9 nucleotides agree with TRBD1. In nucleotides, the CDR3 is TGTGCCAGTAGTTTTCCGGACAGGGGCCCGTATGGCTACACCTTC. This gives the protein CASSFPDRGPYGYTF.